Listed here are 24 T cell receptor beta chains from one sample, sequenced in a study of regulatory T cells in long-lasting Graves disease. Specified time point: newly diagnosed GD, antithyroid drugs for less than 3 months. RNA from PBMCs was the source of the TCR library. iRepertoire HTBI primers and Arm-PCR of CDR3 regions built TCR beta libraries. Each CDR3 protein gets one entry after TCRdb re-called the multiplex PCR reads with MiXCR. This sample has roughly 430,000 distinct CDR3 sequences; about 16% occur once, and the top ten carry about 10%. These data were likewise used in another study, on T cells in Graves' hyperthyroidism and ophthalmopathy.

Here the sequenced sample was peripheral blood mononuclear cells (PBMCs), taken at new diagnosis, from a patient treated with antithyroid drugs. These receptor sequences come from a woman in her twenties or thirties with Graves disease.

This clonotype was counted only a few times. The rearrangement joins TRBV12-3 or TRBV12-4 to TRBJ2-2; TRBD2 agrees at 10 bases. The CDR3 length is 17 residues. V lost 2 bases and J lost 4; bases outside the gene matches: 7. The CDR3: CASSLKRTSGLTGELFF. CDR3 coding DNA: TGTGCCAGCAGTTTAAAACGGACTAGCGGTCTCACCGGGGAGCTGTTTTTT.

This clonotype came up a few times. The CDR3 sequence is CSARDLRGLAGVNEQFF. In DNA, the CDR3 is TGCAGTGCTAGAGATCTAAGGGGACTAGCGGGAGTCAATGAGCAGTTCTTC. V and J are TRBV20-1 and TRBJ2-1; 14 bases are a match to TRBD2. The CDR3 is 17 residues long. The junction had 7 bases not matched to a gene; V was cut back by 0 bases and J by 6 bases. The germline V gene has CDR1 DFQATT and CDR2 SNEGSKA (reference sequence).

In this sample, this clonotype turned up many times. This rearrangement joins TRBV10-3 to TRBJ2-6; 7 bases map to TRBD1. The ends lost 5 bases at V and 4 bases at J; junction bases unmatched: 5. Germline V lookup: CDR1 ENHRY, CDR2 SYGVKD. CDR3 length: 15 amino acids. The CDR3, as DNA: TGTGCCATCAGTACAGGGGATGTCGGGGCCAACGTCCTGACTTTC. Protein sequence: CAISTGDVGANVLTF.

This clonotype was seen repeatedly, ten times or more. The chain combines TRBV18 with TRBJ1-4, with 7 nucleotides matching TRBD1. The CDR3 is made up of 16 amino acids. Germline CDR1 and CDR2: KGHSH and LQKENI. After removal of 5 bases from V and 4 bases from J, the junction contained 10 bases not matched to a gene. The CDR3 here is CASSSSGQARNEKLFF. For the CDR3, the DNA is TGTGCCAGCTCATCTTCAGGACAGGCCCGTAATGAAAAACTGTTTTTT.

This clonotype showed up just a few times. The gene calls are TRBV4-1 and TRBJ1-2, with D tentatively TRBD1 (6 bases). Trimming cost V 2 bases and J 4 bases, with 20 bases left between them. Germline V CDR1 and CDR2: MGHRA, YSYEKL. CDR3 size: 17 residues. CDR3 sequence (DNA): TGCGCCAGCAGCCAACTATTGGGGGCCCAAGGCGGCTATGGCTACACCTTC. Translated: CASSQLLGAQGGYGYTF.

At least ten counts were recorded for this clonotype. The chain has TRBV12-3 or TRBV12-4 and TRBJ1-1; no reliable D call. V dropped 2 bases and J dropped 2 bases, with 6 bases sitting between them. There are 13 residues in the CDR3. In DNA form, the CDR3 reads TGTGCCAGCAGTTTAAATGGCAACACTGAAGCTTTCTTT. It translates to CASSLNGNTEAFF.

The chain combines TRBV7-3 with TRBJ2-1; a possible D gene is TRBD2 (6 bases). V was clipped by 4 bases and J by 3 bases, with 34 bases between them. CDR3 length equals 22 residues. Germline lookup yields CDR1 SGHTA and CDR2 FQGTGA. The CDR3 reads CASSSATYRLYLPGLNYNEQFF. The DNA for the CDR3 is TGTGCCAGCAGCTCCGCTACTTACAGGCTATACTTACCGGGACTGAACTACAATGAGCAGTTCTTC.

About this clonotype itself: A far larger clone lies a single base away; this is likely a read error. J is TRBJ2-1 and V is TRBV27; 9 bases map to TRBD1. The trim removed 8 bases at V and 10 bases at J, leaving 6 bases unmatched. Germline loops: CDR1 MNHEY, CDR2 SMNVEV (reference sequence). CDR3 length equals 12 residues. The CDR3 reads CASLTGGYEQFF. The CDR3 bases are TGTGCCAGCCTAACAGGGGGCTACGAGCAGTTCTTC.

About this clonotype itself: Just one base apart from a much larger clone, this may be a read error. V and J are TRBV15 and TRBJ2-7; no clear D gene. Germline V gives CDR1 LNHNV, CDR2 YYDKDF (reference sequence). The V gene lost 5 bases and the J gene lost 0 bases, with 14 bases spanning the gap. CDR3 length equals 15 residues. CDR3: CATSDIGQSSYEQYF. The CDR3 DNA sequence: TGTGCCACCAGCGATATCGGGCAGAGCTCCTACGAGCAGTACTTC. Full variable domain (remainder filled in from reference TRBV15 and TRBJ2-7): DAMVIQNPRYQVTQFGKPVTLSCSQTLNHNVMYWYQQKSSQAPKLLFHYYDKDFNNEADTPDNFQSRRPNTSFCFLDIRSPGLGDTAMYLCATSDIGQSSYEQYFGPGTRLTVT.

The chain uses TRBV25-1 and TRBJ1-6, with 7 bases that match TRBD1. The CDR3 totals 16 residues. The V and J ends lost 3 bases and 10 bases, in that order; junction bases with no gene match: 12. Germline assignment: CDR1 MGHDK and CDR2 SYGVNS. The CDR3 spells CASSDLRQGVRSPLHF. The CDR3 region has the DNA TGTGCCAGCAGTGACCTCAGACAGGGTGTAAGATCACCCCTCCACTTT.

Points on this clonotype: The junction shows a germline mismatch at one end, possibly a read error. For the CDR3, the DNA is TGTGCCGGCAGTTACCTAAGATCTTACAATGAGCAGTTCTTC. Amino acid sequence: CAGSYLRSYNEQFF. This sequence joins TRBV6-2 or TRBV6-3 and TRBJ2-1; no reliable D call. Per the germline V gene, CDR1 is MNHEY and CDR2 is SVGEGT. The CDR3 extends over 14 amino acids.

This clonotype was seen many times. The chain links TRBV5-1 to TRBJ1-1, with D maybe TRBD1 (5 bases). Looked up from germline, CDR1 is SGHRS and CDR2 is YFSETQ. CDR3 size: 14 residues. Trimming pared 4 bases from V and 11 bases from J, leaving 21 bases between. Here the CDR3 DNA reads TGCGCCAGCAGCCTCTCAGGGCGTCCCAGCTTGGCTTTCTTT. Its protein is CASSLSGRPSLAFF.

The CDR3 DNA is TGTGCCAGCAGCCCTCCGGGGGGACGCGCCGGGGAGCTGTTTTTT. It yields the protein CASSPPGGRAGELFF. The gene calls are TRBV12-3 or TRBV12-4 and TRBJ2-2, with TRBD2 identical over 7 bases. Trimming at V came to 6 bases and at J to 6 bases, leaving 10 bases not matched to a gene. CDR3 length: 15 residues.

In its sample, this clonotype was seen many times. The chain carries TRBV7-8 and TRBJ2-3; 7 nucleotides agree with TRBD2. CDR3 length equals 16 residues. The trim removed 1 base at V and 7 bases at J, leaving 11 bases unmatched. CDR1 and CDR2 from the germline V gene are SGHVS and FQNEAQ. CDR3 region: CASSLVGWGGSNTQYF. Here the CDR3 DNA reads TGTGCCAGCAGCTTAGTGGGATGGGGCGGGAGTAATACGCAGTATTTT.

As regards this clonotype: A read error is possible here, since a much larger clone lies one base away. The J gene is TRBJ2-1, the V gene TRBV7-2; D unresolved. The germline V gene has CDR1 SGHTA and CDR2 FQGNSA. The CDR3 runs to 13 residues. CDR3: CAGSLSSQNEQFF. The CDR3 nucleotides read TGTGCCGGCAGCTTATCATCGCAGAATGAGCAGTTCTTC.

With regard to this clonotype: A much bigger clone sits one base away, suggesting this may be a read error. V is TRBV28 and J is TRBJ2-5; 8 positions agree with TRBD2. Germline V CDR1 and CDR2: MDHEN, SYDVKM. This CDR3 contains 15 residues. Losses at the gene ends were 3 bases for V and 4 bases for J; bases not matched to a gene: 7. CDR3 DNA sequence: TGTGCCAGCAGTTTGGCTGCGGGGGGCCGAGAGACCCAGTACTTC. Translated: CASSLAAGGRETQYF.

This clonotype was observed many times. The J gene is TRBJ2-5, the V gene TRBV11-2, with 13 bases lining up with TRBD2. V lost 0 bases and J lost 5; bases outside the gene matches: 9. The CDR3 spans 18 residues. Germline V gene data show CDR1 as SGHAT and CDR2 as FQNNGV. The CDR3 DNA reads TGTGCCAGCAGCTTAGAACTAGCGGGAGGGCCGGGAAGGGAGACCCAGTACTTC. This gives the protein CASSLELAGGPGRETQYF.

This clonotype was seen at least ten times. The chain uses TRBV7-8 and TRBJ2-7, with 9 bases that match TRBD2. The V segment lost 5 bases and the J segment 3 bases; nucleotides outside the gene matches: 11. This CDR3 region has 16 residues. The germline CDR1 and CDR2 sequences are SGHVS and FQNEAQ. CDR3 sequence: CASSLGRLAGSYEQYF. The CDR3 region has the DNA TGTGCCAGCAGCCTCGGGCGGCTAGCGGGAAGCTACGAGCAGTACTTC.

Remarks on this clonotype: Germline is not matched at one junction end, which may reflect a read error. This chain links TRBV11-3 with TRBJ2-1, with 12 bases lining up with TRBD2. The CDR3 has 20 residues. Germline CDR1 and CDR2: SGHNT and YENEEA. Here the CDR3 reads CASSLGGGLAGLALYNEQLF. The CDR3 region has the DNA TGTGCCAGCAGCCTAGGGGGGGGACTAGCGGGCCTTGCTCTCTACAATGAGCAGCTCTTC.

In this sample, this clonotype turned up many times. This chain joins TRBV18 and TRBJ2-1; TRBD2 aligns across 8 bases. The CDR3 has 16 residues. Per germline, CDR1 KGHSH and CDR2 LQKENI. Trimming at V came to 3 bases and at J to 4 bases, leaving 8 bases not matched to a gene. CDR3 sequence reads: CASSPNRGGVYNEQFF. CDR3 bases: TGTGCCAGCTCACCTAACCGGGGGGGTGTGTACAATGAGCAGTTCTTC.

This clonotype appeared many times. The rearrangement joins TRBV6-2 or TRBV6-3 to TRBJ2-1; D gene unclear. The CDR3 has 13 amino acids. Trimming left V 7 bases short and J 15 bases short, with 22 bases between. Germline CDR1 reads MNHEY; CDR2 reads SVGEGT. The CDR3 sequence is CASNQPPQRFVFF. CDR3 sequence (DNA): TGTGCCAGCAACCAACCACCCCAGCGTTTCGTGTTCTTC.

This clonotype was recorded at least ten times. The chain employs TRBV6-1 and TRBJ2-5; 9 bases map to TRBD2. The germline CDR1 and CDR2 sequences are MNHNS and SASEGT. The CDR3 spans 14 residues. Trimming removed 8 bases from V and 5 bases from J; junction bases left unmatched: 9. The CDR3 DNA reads TGTGCCAGCTCCCTCTCGCTAGCGGGGGAGACCCAGTACTTC. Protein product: CASSLSLAGETQYF.

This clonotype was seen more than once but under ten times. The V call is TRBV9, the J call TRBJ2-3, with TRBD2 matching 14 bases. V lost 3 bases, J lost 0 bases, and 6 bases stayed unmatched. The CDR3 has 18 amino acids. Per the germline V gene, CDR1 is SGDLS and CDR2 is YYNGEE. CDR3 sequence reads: CASSGLAGGTLSTDTQYF. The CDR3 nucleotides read TGTGCCAGCAGCGGACTAGCGGGAGGGACCCTAAGCACAGATACGCAGTATTTT.

This chain's CDR3 is CAVRAEVDTEAFF. Written as DNA, the CDR3 is TGCGCCGTAAGGGCAGAAGTCGACACTGAAGCTTTCTTT. The V call is TRBV29-1, the J call TRBJ1-1; D remains unclear. This CDR3 has 13 residues. CDR1 and CDR2 from the germline V gene are SQVTM and ANQGSEA.